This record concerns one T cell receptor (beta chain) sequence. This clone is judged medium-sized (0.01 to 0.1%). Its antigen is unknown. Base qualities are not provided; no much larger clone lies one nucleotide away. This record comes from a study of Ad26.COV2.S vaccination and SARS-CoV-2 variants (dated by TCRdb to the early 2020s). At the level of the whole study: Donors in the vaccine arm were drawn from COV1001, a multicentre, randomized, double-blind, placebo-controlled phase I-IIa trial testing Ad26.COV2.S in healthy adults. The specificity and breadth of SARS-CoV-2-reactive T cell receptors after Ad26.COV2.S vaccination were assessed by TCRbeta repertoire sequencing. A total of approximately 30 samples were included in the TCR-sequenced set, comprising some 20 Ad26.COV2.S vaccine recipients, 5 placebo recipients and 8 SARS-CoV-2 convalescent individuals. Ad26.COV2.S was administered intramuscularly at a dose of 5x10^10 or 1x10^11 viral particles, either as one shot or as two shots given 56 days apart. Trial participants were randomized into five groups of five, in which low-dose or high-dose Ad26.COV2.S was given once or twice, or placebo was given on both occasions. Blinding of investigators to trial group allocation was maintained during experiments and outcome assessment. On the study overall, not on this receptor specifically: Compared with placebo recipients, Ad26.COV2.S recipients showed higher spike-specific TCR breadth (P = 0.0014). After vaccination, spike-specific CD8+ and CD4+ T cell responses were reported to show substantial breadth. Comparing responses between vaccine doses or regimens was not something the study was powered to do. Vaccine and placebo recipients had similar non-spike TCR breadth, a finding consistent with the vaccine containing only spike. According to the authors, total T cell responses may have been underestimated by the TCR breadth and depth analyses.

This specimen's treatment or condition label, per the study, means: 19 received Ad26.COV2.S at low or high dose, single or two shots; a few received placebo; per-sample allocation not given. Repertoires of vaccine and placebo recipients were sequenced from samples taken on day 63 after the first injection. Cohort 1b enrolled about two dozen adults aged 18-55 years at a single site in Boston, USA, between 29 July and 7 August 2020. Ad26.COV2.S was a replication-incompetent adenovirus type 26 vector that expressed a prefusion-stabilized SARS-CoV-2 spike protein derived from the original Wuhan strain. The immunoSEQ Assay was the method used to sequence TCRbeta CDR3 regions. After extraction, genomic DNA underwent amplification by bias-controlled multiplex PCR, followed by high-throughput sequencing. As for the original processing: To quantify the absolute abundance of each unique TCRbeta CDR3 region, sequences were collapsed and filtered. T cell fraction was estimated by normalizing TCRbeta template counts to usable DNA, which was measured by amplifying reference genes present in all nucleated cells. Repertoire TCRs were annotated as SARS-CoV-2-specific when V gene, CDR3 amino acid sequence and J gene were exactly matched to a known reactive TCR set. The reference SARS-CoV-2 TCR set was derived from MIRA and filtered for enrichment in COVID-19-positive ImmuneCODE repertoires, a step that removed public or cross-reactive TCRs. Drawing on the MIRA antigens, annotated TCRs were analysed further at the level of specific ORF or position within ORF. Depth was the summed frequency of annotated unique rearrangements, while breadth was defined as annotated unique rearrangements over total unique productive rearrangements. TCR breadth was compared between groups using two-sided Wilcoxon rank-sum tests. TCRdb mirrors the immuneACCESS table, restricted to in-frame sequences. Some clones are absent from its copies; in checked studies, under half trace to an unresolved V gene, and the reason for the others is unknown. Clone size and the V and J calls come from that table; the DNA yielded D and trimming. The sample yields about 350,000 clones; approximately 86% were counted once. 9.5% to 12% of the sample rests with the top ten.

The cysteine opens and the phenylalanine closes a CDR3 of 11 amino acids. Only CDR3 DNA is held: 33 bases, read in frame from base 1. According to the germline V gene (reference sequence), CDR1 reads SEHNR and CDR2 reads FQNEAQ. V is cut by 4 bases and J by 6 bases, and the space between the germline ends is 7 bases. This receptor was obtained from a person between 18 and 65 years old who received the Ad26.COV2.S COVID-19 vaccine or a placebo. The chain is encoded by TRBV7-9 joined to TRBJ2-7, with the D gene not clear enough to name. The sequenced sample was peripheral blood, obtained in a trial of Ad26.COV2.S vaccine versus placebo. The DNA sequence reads TGTGCCAGCAGCTCGGCGAGCGAGCAGTACTTC. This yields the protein CASSSASEQYF.